The 9 T cell receptor beta chains in this list originate from one sample, sequenced in a study of spatial heterogeneity in lung cancer (dated by TCRdb to about 2019). The protocol used for the library was 5' RACE. The sample was run on a NextSeq 500. Using fastp trimming at Q25 and MiXCR clonotype assembly, TCRdb reanalyzed the public sequencing data and kept in-frame beta chains. Each entry merges the rows of one CDR3 protein and shows their most common DNA and genes. The sample table contains some 10,000 distinct CDR3 sequences; only one count was recorded for about an eighth of them. The ten largest clones add up to 30% to 40% of the sample. Overall study outcomes, separate from this receptor: A correlation was observed between the number of expanded intratumoral alpha and beta TCRs and the tumor nonsynonymous mutation count.

The sample's time point label, decoded: sample taken at primary tumor resection. For these receptors, no antigen is known. The starting material was lung tumor tissue, obtained at surgery. Source of these receptors: a male donor with early-stage non-small cell lung cancer.

Ten or more counts support this clonotype. The V gene is TRBV3-1, the J gene TRBJ1-5; D is unresolved. Germline V gene lookup returns CDR1 LGHDT and CDR2 YNNKEL (reference sequence). The CDR3 has 12 amino acids. Trimming removed 3 bases at V and 9 bases at J, with 9 bases between. DNA of the CDR3: TGTGCCAGCAGCCATTTGGACGGGCCCCAGCATTTT. Translating gives CASSHLDGPQHF.

Only a few counts were recorded for this clonotype. DNA of the CDR3: TGTGCCAGCAGCCGACAGGGCGGCTCCTACGAGCAGTACTTC. Translating it yields CASSRQGGSYEQYF. The V gene is TRBV5-6, the J gene TRBJ2-7, with 7 nucleotides matching TRBD1. The trim removed 4 bases at V and 0 bases at J, leaving 4 bases unmatched. The CDR3 is 14 residues long. Germline loops: CDR1 SGHDT, CDR2 YYEEEE.

This clonotype came up a few times. This chain connects TRBV18 to TRBJ2-5, with unresolved D. The CDR3 extends over 14 amino acids. V gave up 2 bases and J gave up 0 bases, with 7 bases separating them. CDR1 is KGHSH, CDR2 LQKENI, per germline. CDR3 nucleotides: TGTGCCAGCTCACCAGATTACAACCAAGAGACCCAGTACTTC. The encoded protein is CASSPDYNQETQYF.

This clonotype was picked up many times. V usage is TRBV20-1 and J usage is TRBJ1-6, with D maybe TRBD1 (5 bases). From germline, CDR1 is DFQATT and CDR2 SNEGSKA (reference sequence). The length of the CDR3 is 14 residues. Between the trimmed V and J ends, which lost 0 bases and 6 bases, there was a span of 9 bases. The CDR3 is CSARDQGTNSPLHF. The DNA of the CDR3 is TGCAGTGCTAGAGATCAGGGCACTAATTCACCCCTCCACTTT.

This clonotype was counted many times. The chain is built from TRBV28 and TRBJ2-2, with 10 bases identical to TRBD2. CDR3 length: 16 amino acids. After removal of 5 bases from V and 6 bases from J, the junction contained 9 bases not matched to a gene. Germline V gives CDR1 MDHEN, CDR2 SYDVKM. The CDR3 DNA reads as TGTGCCAGCAGTGGTCCCAGCGGGGGGGCCCCCGGGGAGCTGTTTTTT. It codes for CASSGPSGGAPGELFF.

The chain has TRBV7-2 and TRBJ1-1, with TRBD1 as a possible D gene (6 bases). Trimming left V 5 bases short and J 8 bases short, with 15 bases between. Germline values: CDR1 SGHTA, CDR2 FQGNSA. The CDR3 loop spans 13 amino acids. The CDR3 DNA follows: TGTGCCAGCAGCAACAGTGGACAGAGCGAAGCTTTCTTT. Its protein product is CASSNSGQSEAFF. Filled out from reference TRBV7-2 and TRBJ1-1, the complete variable domain reads GAGVSQSPSNKVTEKGKDVELRCDPISGHTALYWYRQSLGQGLEFLIYFQGNSAPDKSGLPSDRFSAERTGGSVSTLTIQRTQQEDSAVYLCASSNSGQSEAFFGQGTRLTVV.

This clonotype was seen only a few times. This sequence joins TRBV7-2 and TRBJ2-6, with D unclear. The ends were cut back, 1 base at V and 6 bases at J, with 10 bases in the middle. The germline V gene has CDR1 SGHTA and CDR2 FQGNSA. The CDR3 contains 15 residues. CDR3 nucleotides: TGTGCCAGCAGCTTAGTGGGTGGAGTGGCCAACGTCCTGACTTTC. Translation: CASSLVGGVANVLTF.

At least ten counts were recorded for this clonotype. The V and J genes are TRBV19 and TRBJ2-2; 9 bases are a match to TRBD1. V lost 5 bases to trimming and J lost 4 bases; unmatched junction nucleotides: 11. Germline CDR1 is LNHDA and CDR2 is SQIVND (reference sequence). The CDR3 has 17 amino acids. The CDR3 DNA reads as TGTGCCAGTAGTCCCTTAGGCGGGACAGGGAGCACCGGGGAGCTGTTTTTT. Translated, it gives CASSPLGGTGSTGELFF.

This clonotype was recorded at least ten times. The chain recombines TRBV6-5 with TRBJ1-1, with TRBD1 as a possible D gene (5 bases). Trimming took off 0 bases at V and 5 bases at J, with 10 bases between the two ends. This CDR3 has 14 amino acids. Germline-derived CDR1 and CDR2 are MNHEY and SVGAGI. Here the CDR3 reads CASSYSGGRTEAFF. The DNA for the CDR3 is TGTGCCAGCAGTTACTCGGGGGGAAGGACTGAAGCTTTCTTT.